This entry features one T cell receptor beta chain sequence. Only in-frame clones appear in the TCRdb table, and some are missing; sequencing was by immunoSEQ multiplex PCR. This table holds about 140,000 clones, 70% to 90% found once. The data are from a study of T cell responses to AZD1222 COVID-19 vaccine. This clonotype was obtained from an adult who received the AZD1222 COVID-19 vaccine. The source material was peripheral blood, sampled 28 days after the second AZD1222 dose.

The CDR3 spells CASSLAGTGGAGGYTF. The CDR3 region has the DNA TGTGCCAGCAGCTTAGCCGGGACAGGGGGCGCGGGTGGCTACACCTTC. V usage is TRBV7-2 and J usage is TRBJ1-2; 12 nucleotides align to TRBD1. The germline CDR1 and CDR2 sequences are SGHTA and FQGNSA. Trimming took 0 bases from V and 7 from J; bases not matched to a gene: 6. The CDR3 is made up of 16 amino acids.